The next 29 T cell receptor beta chains were all read from a single sample in a study of a mutant IDH1 vaccine in newly diagnosed glioma. The protocol was immunoSEQ multiplex PCR, while the TCRdb copy is restricted to in-frame clones and leaves out a portion. The sample has about 66,000 clones; about 86% are singletons. Time point denoted: baseline, week 1 (first vaccination visit). Treatment: pre-vaccination baseline after standard-of-care therapy. Sequencing was performed on PBMCs, taken from a glioma patient treated with radiotherapy, temozolomide or both. These receptors all stem from a man aged 25-40 years with glioma.

The V and J genes are TRBV4-1 and TRBJ2-1, with 9 positions matching TRBD2. The germline V gene encodes CDR1 MGHRA and CDR2 YSYEKL. V was clipped by 2 bases and J by 4 bases; unmatched bases: 9. The CDR3 spans 17 residues. CDR3 amino acids: CASSQNIAGATYNEQFF. Here the CDR3 DNA reads TGCGCCAGCAGCCAAAACATAGCGGGGGCGACTTACAATGAGCAGTTCTTC.

This chain links TRBV28 with TRBJ2-7, with TRBD2 as a possible D gene (7 bases). The V end was cut by 7 bases, the J end by 7 bases, with 23 bases between. Looked up from germline, CDR1 is MDHEN and CDR2 is SYDVKM. The CDR3 runs to 15 residues. DNA for the CDR3: TGTGCCAGCATCGGTCTGGGGGCGGGGGTGCGGGAGCAGTACTTC. Protein product: CASIGLGAGVREQYF.

V usage is TRBV19 and J usage is TRBJ2-7, with TRBD1 matching over 9 bases. In germline, CDR1 is LNHDA, CDR2 SQIVND (reference sequence). Losses at the gene ends were 6 bases for V and 3 bases for J; bases not matched to a gene: 12. The CDR3 is 16 amino acids. The CDR3 coding sequence is TGTGCCAGTAGCCTGACGGACAGGGGCCTCATCTACGAGCAGTACTTC. Protein product: CASSLTDRGLIYEQYF.

The chain has TRBV2 and TRBJ2-1; the D is unclear. V shed 6 bases and J shed 7 bases, with 16 bases lying between them. This CDR3 region has 14 residues. Germline V gives CDR1 SNHLY, CDR2 FYNNEI. CDR3: CASREDRARNEQFF. The CDR3 coding sequence is TGTGCCAGCAGAGAGGACCGAGCTAGGAATGAGCAGTTCTTC.

CDR3 sequence (DNA): TGTGCCAGCAGTGAATATGGGGGAAGGAGCTCCTACAATGAGCAGTTCTTC. It codes for CASSEYGGRSSYNEQFF. The chain links TRBV6-1 to TRBJ2-1; D possibly matches TRBD1 or TRBD2 (5 bases each). Germline V lookup: CDR1 MNHNS, CDR2 SASEGT. CDR3 length: 17 amino acids. V gave up 2 bases and J gave up 0 bases, with 14 bases separating them.

In this sample, this clone turned up once. The chain has TRBV4-1 and TRBJ2-7; 7 bases line up with TRBD2. V lost 0 bases and J lost 13; bases outside the gene matches: 9. The CDR3 runs 13 residues. Germline V gene data show CDR1 as MGHRA and CDR2 as YSYEKL. The DNA of the CDR3 is TGCGCCAGCAGCCAAGATAGGGAGGGTTTGACCTACTTC. Protein sequence: CASSQDREGLTYF.

V and J are TRBV27 and TRBJ1-3, with a possible D match to TRBD1 (5 bases). Germline V gene sequence: CDR1 MNHEY, CDR2 SMNVEV (reference sequence). This CDR3 comprises 16 residues. Trimming shortened V by 0 bases and J by 1 base, and 10 bases separated the two germline ends. The CDR3 bases are TGTGCCAGCAGTTTATCTGGTAGGGGTTCTGGAAACACCATATATTTT. Its translation is CASSLSGRGSGNTIYF.

This chain uses TRBV29-1 with TRBJ2-7; tentatively, D is TRBD1 (6 bases). The V and J ends lost 3 bases and 0 bases respectively, with 12 bases between them. CDR3 length equals 14 residues. Germline CDR1 is SQVTM and CDR2 is ANQGSEA. CDR3 residues: CSVEVTGNSYEQYF. CDR3 coding DNA: TGCAGCGTTGAGGTAACAGGGAACTCCTACGAGCAGTACTTC.

V gene TRBV19 combines with J gene TRBJ2-3, with 8 bases lining up with TRBD2. In germline, CDR1 is LNHDA, CDR2 SQIVND (reference sequence). The CDR3 has 17 amino acids. V lost 5 bases and J lost 6; bases outside the gene matches: 16. The CDR3 region is CASSSTSLGGAFDTQYF. The DNA for the CDR3 is TGTGCCAGTAGTTCGACTTCCCTCGGGGGGGCTTTCGATACGCAGTATTTT.

The rearrangement uses TRBV18 and TRBJ1-5; D may be TRBD1 (5 bases). Germline V gene lookup returns CDR1 KGHSH and CDR2 LQKENI. There are 15 residues in the CDR3. V lost 5 bases to trimming and J lost 1 base, with 12 bases between them. Written as DNA, the CDR3 is TGTGCCAGCTCATACCAGGGTGGGAGCAATCAGCCCCAGCATTTT. It translates to CASSYQGGSNQPQHF.

This chain uses TRBV7-2 with TRBJ1-1; the D gene is possibly TRBD1 (6 bases). Looked up from germline, CDR1 is SGHTA and CDR2 is FQGNSA. The CDR3 loop spans 14 amino acids. Deletions cut 1 base from V and 4 bases from J, with 10 bases between. The chain's CDR3 is CASSLGGAGTEAFF. The CDR3 region has the DNA TGTGCCAGCAGCTTAGGGGGGGCGGGCACTGAAGCTTTCTTT.

The V call is TRBV6-4, the J call TRBJ2-3, with TRBD2 identical over 11 bases. CDR3 size: 16 residues. Germline trimming cut 4 bases from V and 4 bases from J; bases unmatched to any gene: 7. Germline CDR1 and CDR2: MRHNA and SNTAGT. CDR3 sequence (DNA): TGTGCCAGCAGTGGTAGCGGGGGGGCCGGGCCAGATACGCAGTATTTT. Protein sequence: CASSGSGGAGPDTQYF.

The table lists this clone with a count of one. This chain connects TRBV27 to TRBJ1-2; perhaps TRBD1 as D (6 bases). With 6 bases removed from V and 4 bases from J, the gap between germline ends came to 9 bases. This CDR3 is 12 amino acids long. Germline CDR1 is MNHEY and CDR2 is SMNVEV (reference sequence). CDR3 in amino acids: CASRLTGYGYTF. For the CDR3, the DNA is TGTGCCAGCAGACTGACAGGCTATGGCTACACCTTC.

The J gene is TRBJ1-6, the V gene TRBV28; possibly TRBD1 for D (6 bases). CDR1 is MDHEN and CDR2 is SYDVKM in the germline V gene. This CDR3 is built from 16 residues. Trimming removed 8 bases from V and 1 base from J, with 15 bases in between. The CDR3 sequence is CASGAGGGSYNSPLHF. As DNA, the CDR3 is TGTGCCAGCGGAGCCGGAGGGGGATCCTATAATTCACCCCTCCACTTT.

This clone was seen once. The chain employs TRBV13 and TRBJ1-2; TRBD1 might be the D (5 bases). CDR1 PRHDT and CDR2 FYEKMQ come from the germline V gene (reference sequence). This CDR3 contains 15 residues. V gave up 5 bases and J gave up 8 bases, with 21 bases separating them. The CDR3 sequence: CASSPLGGGAQGYTF. The DNA for the CDR3 is TGTGCCAGCAGCCCTCTTGGGGGAGGGGCGCAGGGCTACACCTTC.

The chain is built from TRBV27 and TRBJ2-5; 10 bases map to TRBD1. The J call is doubtful: the DNA matches TRBJ2-7 better. Germline V lookup: CDR1 MNHEY, CDR2 SMNVEV (reference sequence). The CDR3 extends over 14 amino acids. The CDR3 coding sequence is TGTGCCAGCAGTTCCCGGGACAGGGGCTACGAGCAGTACTTC. Translation gives CASSSRDRGYEQYF.

The J gene is TRBJ2-1, the V gene TRBV2, with TRBD2 matching 8 bases. The CDR3 is 18 amino acids. From germline, CDR1 is SNHLY and CDR2 FYNNEI. J was trimmed by 7 bases and V by 7 bases; bases with no gene match: 21. CDR3 amino acids: CASTGRSASGSYGNEQFF. The CDR3 region has the DNA TGTGCCAGCACCGGGCGATCGGCTAGCGGGTCATATGGGAATGAGCAGTTCTTC.

The V and J genes are TRBV5-6 and TRBJ1-4; 7 positions agree with TRBD1. This CDR3 comprises 16 residues. Unmatched junction bases numbered 8, after V lost 3 bases and J lost 3 bases. Germline V gene data show CDR1 as SGHDT and CDR2 as YYEEEE. The CDR3 DNA reads as TGTGCCAGCAGCTACAAAACAGGGGTGGCTAATGAAAAACTGTTTTTT. This encodes CASSYKTGVANEKLFF.

The V call is TRBV27, the J call TRBJ2-1, with D possibly being TRBD1 (6 bases). With 2 bases removed from V and 5 bases from J, the gap between germline ends came to 13 bases. The CDR3 is 15 residues long. Germline-derived CDR1 and CDR2 are MNHEY and SMNVEV (reference sequence). The CDR3 spells CASSLRQVLHNEQFF. The CDR3 DNA follows: TGTGCCAGCAGTTTAAGACAGGTTTTACACAATGAGCAGTTCTTC.

V and J are TRBV7-9 and TRBJ2-2, with 7 bases aligning to TRBD1. Trimming at V came to 5 bases and at J to 6 bases, leaving 9 bases not matched to a gene. The CDR3 runs 15 residues. CDR1 is SEHNR and CDR2 is FQNEAQ in the germline V gene (reference sequence). Here the CDR3 DNA reads TGTGCCAGCAGCACCGCCGGGACAGTTTCCGGGGAGCTGTTTTTT. Translation gives CASSTAGTVSGELFF.

The rearrangement links TRBV28 to TRBJ2-7; TRBD2 matches 13 bases. Trimming at V came to 6 bases and at J to 0 bases, leaving 14 bases not matched to a gene. Germline-derived CDR1 and CDR2 are MDHEN and SYDVKM. The CDR3 spans 19 residues. CDR3 amino acids: CASRSLTSGGLGSSYEQYF. The CDR3 DNA follows: TGTGCCAGCAGATCCCTGACTAGCGGGGGGCTAGGAAGCTCCTACGAGCAGTACTTC.

The chain couples TRBV10-3 to TRBJ1-4; tentative D call: TRBD1 (6 bases). The germline V and J ends were trimmed by 10 bases and 7 bases, with 25 bases remaining between them. CDR3 size: 16 residues. Per germline, CDR1 ENHRY and CDR2 SYGVKD. This CDR3 is CARLHPPGGLIEKLFF. DNA of the CDR3: TGTGCCAGACTCCACCCTCCGGGGGGGCTGATTGAAAAACTGTTTTTT.

In nucleotides, the CDR3 is TGTGCCAGCAGTCGACCCGACGAGGCCAAAAACATTCAGTACTTC. Amino acid sequence: CASSRPDEAKNIQYF. The rearrangement uses TRBV6-6 and TRBJ2-4; D call uncertain. The CDR3 is made up of 15 amino acids. The ends were cut back, 5 bases at V and 1 base at J, with 12 bases in the middle. Germline V gene data show CDR1 as MNHNY and CDR2 as SVGAGI (reference sequence).

V usage is TRBV6-5 and J usage is TRBJ2-2; TRBD1 matches 7 bases. V shed 7 bases, J shed 0 bases, and the junction held 5 bases outside the gene matches. In germline, CDR1 is MNHEY, CDR2 SVGAGI. This CDR3 contains 15 residues. CDR3 nucleotides: TGTGCCAGCACCAGGGGGACAACGAACACCGGGGAGCTGTTTTTT. Translating it yields CASTRGTTNTGELFF.

This chain uses TRBV15 with TRBJ2-7, with D possibly TRBD1 on 6 matching bases. CDR1 LNHNV and CDR2 YYDKDF come from the germline V gene (reference sequence). Trimming stripped 0 bases from V and 4 bases from J, with 13 bases between. The CDR3 extends over 15 amino acids. CDR3 residues: CATSRDRTGRYEQYF. The CDR3 DNA is TGTGCCACCAGCAGAGATCGAACAGGGCGGTACGAGCAGTACTTC.

This clone appeared a single time. This rearrangement joins TRBV5-1 to TRBJ1-4, with D unclear. V lost 4 bases and J 2 bases, leaving 15 bases between the germline ends. The germline V gene has CDR1 SGHRS and CDR2 YFSETQ. The CDR3 length is 16 residues. The CDR3 sequence: CASSPGATGTNEKLFF. In DNA, the CDR3 is TGCGCCAGCAGCCCAGGAGCAACGGGGACTAATGAAAAACTGTTTTTT.

V gene TRBV2 combines with J gene TRBJ1-6; perhaps TRBD1 as D (5 bases). Per germline, CDR1 SNHLY and CDR2 FYNNEI. This CDR3 spans 12 amino acids. Trimming stripped 7 bases from V and 14 bases from J, with 15 bases between. The CDR3 loop reads CASKGSTASLHF. CDR3 bases: TGTGCCAGCAAGGGGTCGACGGCGTCCCTCCACTTT.

This chain connects TRBV29-1 to TRBJ2-1, with TRBD2 matching 14 bases. There are 20 residues in the CDR3. V dropped 1 base and J dropped 4; count of bases not matched to a gene: 15. Germline V gene data show CDR1 as SQVTM and CDR2 as ANQGSEA. The CDR3 protein is CSVEGGLAGDNYFGYNEQFF. The CDR3 coding sequence is TGCAGCGTTGAAGGGGGACTAGCGGGAGACAATTACTTCGGATACAATGAGCAGTTCTTC.

This chain links TRBV29-1 with TRBJ1-1; D ambiguous. The ends were cut back, 1 base at V and 2 bases at J, with 14 bases in the middle. The CDR3 is 15 amino acids. CDR1 and CDR2 from the germline V gene are SQVTM and ANQGSEA. CDR3 in amino acids: CSVEGPYDGNTEAFF. The CDR3 region has the DNA TGCAGCGTTGAAGGACCGTACGACGGTAACACTGAAGCTTTCTTT.